This TCR beta chain was found in a study of T cell changes during pregnancy in multiple sclerosis. V lost 2 bases to trimming and J lost 3 bases, with 12 bases between them. This CDR3 comprises 15 residues. The V gene's germline CDR1 is MNHNY and CDR2 SVGAGI (reference sequence). Clones were read by immunoSEQ multiplex PCR, and TCRdb kept only the in-frame ones, dropping some. Of 55,000 or so clones listed, 85% to 90% are singletons. The sequence derives from a female donor with multiple sclerosis, enrolled in a pregnancy study. The rearrangement uses TRBV6-6 and TRBJ2-3, with D possibly TRBD2 on 6 matching bases. The material was CD4+ T cells from peripheral blood mononuclear cells, obtained in the first trimester of pregnancy. CDR3 DNA sequence: TGTGCCAGCAGTTACGGGGGGAGCCGAACAGATACGCAGTATTTT. This sequence encodes CASSYGGSRTDTQYF.